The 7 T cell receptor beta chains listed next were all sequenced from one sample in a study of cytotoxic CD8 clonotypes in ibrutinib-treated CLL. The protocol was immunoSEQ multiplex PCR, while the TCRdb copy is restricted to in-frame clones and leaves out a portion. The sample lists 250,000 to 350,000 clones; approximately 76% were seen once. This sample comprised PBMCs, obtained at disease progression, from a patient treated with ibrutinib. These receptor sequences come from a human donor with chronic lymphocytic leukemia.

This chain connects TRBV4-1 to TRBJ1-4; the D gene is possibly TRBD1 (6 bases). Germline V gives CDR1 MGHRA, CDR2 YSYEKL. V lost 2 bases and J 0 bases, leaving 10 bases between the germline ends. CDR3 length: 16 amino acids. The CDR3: CASSQQRGTTNEKLFF. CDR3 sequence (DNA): TGCGCCAGCAGCCAACAAAGGGGGACAACTAATGAAAAACTGTTTTTT.

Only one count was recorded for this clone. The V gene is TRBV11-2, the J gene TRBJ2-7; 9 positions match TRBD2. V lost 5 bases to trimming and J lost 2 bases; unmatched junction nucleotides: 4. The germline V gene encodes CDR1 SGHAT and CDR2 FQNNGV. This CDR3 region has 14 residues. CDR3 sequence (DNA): TGTGCCAGCAGCATAGCGGGAGTTGCCTACGAGCAGTACTTC. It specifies CASSIAGVAYEQYF.

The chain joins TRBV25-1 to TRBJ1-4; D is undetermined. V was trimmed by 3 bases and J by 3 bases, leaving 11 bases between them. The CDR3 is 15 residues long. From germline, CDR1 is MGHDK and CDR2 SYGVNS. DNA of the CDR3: TGTGCCAGCAGTGATGAAGGGTGGGCTAATGAAAAACTGTTTTTT. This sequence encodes CASSDEGWANEKLFF.

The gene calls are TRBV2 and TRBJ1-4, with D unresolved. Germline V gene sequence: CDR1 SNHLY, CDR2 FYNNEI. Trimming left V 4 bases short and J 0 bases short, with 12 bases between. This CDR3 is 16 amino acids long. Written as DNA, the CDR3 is TGTGCCAGCAGTGGGGGTTTGAGGGCAACTAATGAAAAACTGTTTTTT. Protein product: CASSGGLRATNEKLFF.

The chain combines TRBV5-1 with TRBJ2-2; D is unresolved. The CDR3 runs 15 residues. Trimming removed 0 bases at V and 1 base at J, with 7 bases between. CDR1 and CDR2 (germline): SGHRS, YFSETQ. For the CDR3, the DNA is TGCGCCAGCAGCTTGGTGGCAGGGAACACCGGGGAGCTGTTTTTT. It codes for CASSLVAGNTGELFF.

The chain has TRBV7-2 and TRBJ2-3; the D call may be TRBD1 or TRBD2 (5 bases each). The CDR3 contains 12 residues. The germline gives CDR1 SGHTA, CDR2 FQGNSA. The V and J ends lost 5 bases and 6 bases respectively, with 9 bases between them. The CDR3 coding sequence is TGTGCCAGCAGCCCCTGGGGGGATACGCAGTATTTT. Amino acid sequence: CASSPWGDTQYF.

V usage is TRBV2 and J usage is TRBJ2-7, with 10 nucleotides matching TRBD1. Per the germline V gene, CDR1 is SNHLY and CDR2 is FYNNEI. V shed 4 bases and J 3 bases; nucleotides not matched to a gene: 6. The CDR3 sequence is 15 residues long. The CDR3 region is CASSGRDRGDYEQYF. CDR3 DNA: TGTGCCAGCAGTGGGCGGGACAGGGGCGACTACGAGCAGTACTTC.